This entry concerns a single T cell receptor (beta chain). Its antigen is currently unknown. The sample originates from a study of T cell responses to AZD1222 COVID-19 vaccine. Overall study results and limits: Just a handful of AZD1222 recipients tested seropositive at baseline. With two AZD1222 doses given, Spike-specific TCR breadth and depth both rose. No repertoire was sampled before or during the peak T cell response, only after it.

Germline CDR1 and CDR2: MNHNS and SASEGT. The CDR3 consists of 12 residues. Trimming pared 0 bases from V and 6 bases from J, leaving 4 bases between. Sequencing used immunoSEQ multiplex PCR; TCRdb keeps in-frame clones, though not all of them. The sample lists about 110,000 clones, 88% occurring once. The chain recombines TRBV6-1 with TRBJ2-3; D uncertain. The specimen comprised peripheral blood, sampled on day 0 of AZD1222 vaccination. The TCR originated in an adult in good health. The CDR3 coding sequence is TGTGCCAGCAGTGAAGCAGGGGATACGCAGTATTTT. Encoded protein: CASSEAGDTQYF.